The 23 T cell receptor beta chains below all came from one sample that was sequenced in a study of PD-L1 blockade in urothelial cancer. The data were produced by immunoSEQ multiplex PCR, yet TCRdb's version contains in-frame clones alone and is incomplete. Of about 57,000 clones in the sample, about 86% were seen once. The specimen was PBMCs, collected around atezolizumab (anti-PD-L1) treatment. Every receptor here comes from a man aged 50-59 years with urothelial cancer.

The chain recombines TRBV7-2 with TRBJ1-6; D is undetermined. V was clipped by 5 bases and J by 8 bases, with 10 bases between them. Germline CDR1 is SGHTA and CDR2 is FQGNSA. The CDR3 extends over 13 amino acids. DNA for the CDR3: TGTGCCAGCAGCCGGGAGGCGTATTCACCCCTCCACTTT. Translation: CASSREAYSPLHF.

The chain uses TRBV5-1 and TRBJ2-2; perhaps TRBD2 as D (6 bases). V lost 0 bases to trimming and J lost 4 bases, with 7 bases between them. Germline V gene data show CDR1 as SGHRS and CDR2 as YFSETQ. CDR3 size: 14 residues. CDR3 loop: CASSLGGTTGELFF. CDR3 DNA sequence: TGCGCCAGCAGCTTGGGCGGGACCACCGGGGAGCTGTTTTTT.

The gene calls are TRBV28 and TRBJ1-6, with D unclear. Trimming took off 10 bases at V and 0 bases at J, with 19 bases between the two ends. CDR1 and CDR2 from the germline V gene are MDHEN and SYDVKM. The CDR3 runs to 17 residues. The CDR3 spells CATSFSQQLSYNSPLHF. CDR3 in DNA: TGTGCCACCTCTTTTAGCCAGCAGCTCTCCTATAATTCACCCCTCCACTTT.

V gene TRBV5-1 combines with J gene TRBJ2-7, with 13 bases fitting TRBD2. V dropped 4 bases and J dropped 2; count of bases not matched to a gene: 3. The CDR3 is 15 residues long. Germline V gives CDR1 SGHRS, CDR2 YFSETQ. In DNA form, the CDR3 reads TGCGCCAGCAGCCGACTAGCGGGAGGACCCTACGAGCAGTACTTC. This gives the protein CASSRLAGGPYEQYF. Variable domain in full (rest from reference TRBV5-1 and TRBJ2-7): KAGVTQTPRYLIKTRGQQVTLSCSPISGHRSVSWYQQTPGQGLQFLFEYFSETQRNKGNFPGRFSGRQFSNSRSEMNVSTLELGDSALYLCASSRLAGGPYEQYFGPGTRLTVT.

The genes are TRBV5-1 and TRBJ2-7; maybe TRBD2 (5 bases). The CDR3 is 14 residues long. V gave up 7 bases and J gave up 0 bases, with 14 bases separating them. CDR1 SGHRS and CDR2 YFSETQ come from the germline V gene. CDR3 in DNA: TGCGCCAGCCGTTCCGGGGTGAGCTCCTACGAGCAGTACTTC. This encodes CASRSGVSSYEQYF.

This chain uses TRBV30 with TRBJ2-1; 7 bases map to TRBD2. The CDR3 is 13 residues long. The ends lost 1 base at V and 9 bases at J; junction bases unmatched: 6. Germline assignment: CDR1 GTSNPN and CDR2 SVGIG (reference sequence). The CDR3: CAWSAGLGGEQFF. In DNA form, the CDR3 reads TGTGCCTGGAGTGCTGGACTAGGTGGTGAGCAGTTCTTC.

The V call is TRBV27, the J call TRBJ2-5, with 8 bases that match TRBD1. The CDR3 consists of 14 residues. Trimming took 5 bases from V and 4 from J; bases not matched to a gene: 6. Germline values: CDR1 MNHEY, CDR2 SMNVEV (reference sequence). The CDR3 region has the DNA TGTGCCAGCAGTCACGGACAGGGTGGAGAGACCCAGTACTTC. Translation: CASSHGQGGETQYF.

The chain combines TRBV6-5 with TRBJ1-1; D ambiguous. Germline CDR1 is MNHEY and CDR2 is SVGAGI. The CDR3 is 13 amino acids. Trimming removed 7 bases at V and 2 bases at J, with 11 bases between. The CDR3 coding sequence is TGTGCCAGCACCCCCTTCCTAAACACTGAAGCTTTCTTT. It yields the protein CASTPFLNTEAFF.

The chain links TRBV2 to TRBJ2-1; 7 nucleotides line up with TRBD2. The V segment lost 3 bases and the J segment 7 bases; nucleotides outside the gene matches: 9. The CDR3 is 15 residues long. Germline-derived CDR1 and CDR2 are SNHLY and FYNNEI. The CDR3, as DNA: TGTGCCAGCAGTGATGGGAGGGCCGGAGGGAATGAGCAGTTCTTC. Translating it yields CASSDGRAGGNEQFF.

V and J are TRBV27 and TRBJ2-2; 7 nucleotides match TRBD2. Per germline, CDR1 MNHEY and CDR2 SMNVEV (reference sequence). The CDR3 runs 14 residues. V shed 8 bases, J shed 4 bases, and the junction held 7 bases outside the gene matches. CDR3 in amino acids: CASGKRDPTGELFF. The CDR3, as DNA: TGTGCCAGCGGAAAGCGGGACCCCACCGGGGAGCTGTTTTTT.

The genes are TRBV27 and TRBJ1-1; TRBD1 is a possible D gene (5 bases). With 3 bases removed from V and 8 bases from J, the gap between germline ends came to 10 bases. This CDR3 region has 12 residues. Germline V gene data show CDR1 as MNHEY and CDR2 as SMNVEV (reference sequence). The CDR3 reads CASSFLGAEAFF. The CDR3 DNA is TGTGCCAGCAGTTTTTTAGGGGCAGAAGCTTTCTTT.

The J gene is TRBJ2-2, the V gene TRBV6-1, with 7 nucleotides matching TRBD2. Germline V gene lookup returns CDR1 MNHNS and CDR2 SASEGT. CDR3 length: 14 residues. The trim removed 6 bases at V and 4 bases at J, leaving 5 bases unmatched. CDR3 sequence reads: CASRAAGSTGELFF. The CDR3 DNA reads as TGTGCCAGCAGGGCAGCGGGATCCACCGGGGAGCTGTTTTTT.

This clone appeared a single time. The V call is TRBV5-3, the J call TRBJ2-7, with a possible D match to TRBD1 (6 bases). TRBV5-3 is designated an ORF whose function remains uncertain. V was trimmed by 0 bases and J by 3 bases, leaving 16 bases between them. CDR3 length: 16 amino acids. The CDR3 loop reads CARSLDGGQIYYEQYF. CDR3 nucleotides: TGTGCCAGAAGCTTGGACGGTGGACAGATATACTACGAGCAGTACTTC.

The chain carries TRBV7-9 and TRBJ1-5; a possible D gene is TRBD1 (5 bases). Trimming stripped 5 bases from V and 3 bases from J, with 14 bases between. The germline CDR1 and CDR2 sequences are SEHNR and FQNEAQ (reference sequence). The CDR3 runs to 15 residues. The CDR3 DNA reads TGTGCCAGCAGCCCCGGAGGGGTCCACAATCAGCCCCAGCATTTT. Its protein product is CASSPGGVHNQPQHF.

This chain links TRBV7-9 with TRBJ2-4; 7 bases map to TRBD2. CDR1 is SEHNR, CDR2 FQNEAQ, per germline (reference sequence). There are 15 residues in the CDR3. Unmatched junction bases numbered 8, after V lost 0 bases and J lost 9 bases. In DNA, the CDR3 is TGTGCCAGCAGCTTAGCCGGGGGGAGGGACGGCATTCAGTACTTC. Translation: CASSLAGGRDGIQYF.

This clone occurred a few times. The chain combines TRBV10-1 with TRBJ2-7; 11 positions match TRBD2. CDR1 is WNHNN, CDR2 SYGVQD, per germline (reference sequence). The J segment lost 0 bases and the V segment lost 6 bases, leaving 7 bases of the junction unmatched. This CDR3 is built from 16 residues. The DNA of the CDR3 is TGCGCCAGCAGCCCCTCACTAGCGGGAGCCTCCTACGAGCAGTACTTC. Translation gives CASSPSLAGASYEQYF.

This clone has more than one count but fewer than ten. The sample holds other DNA sequences that translate to the same CDR3. The chain carries TRBV7-9 and TRBJ1-6; no firm D call. Germline V gene data show CDR1 as SEHNR and CDR2 as FQNEAQ (reference sequence). The CDR3 loop spans 13 amino acids. Trimming shortened V by 3 bases and J by 6 bases, and 6 bases separated the two germline ends. The CDR3 DNA reads as TGTGCCAGCAGCTTTACGGGTAATTCACCCCTCCACTTT. Translated, it gives CASSFTGNSPLHF.

This clone was seen only once. The V and J genes are TRBV7-9 and TRBJ2-1; 7 nucleotides agree with TRBD1. The CDR3 extends over 14 amino acids. Trimming cost V 5 bases and J 7 bases; bases outside gene matches: 8. Germline V gene data show CDR1 as SEHNR and CDR2 as FQNEAQ (reference sequence). Here the CDR3 reads CASSQGDWGNEQFF. CDR3 bases: TGTGCCAGCAGCCAGGGGGATTGGGGAAATGAGCAGTTCTTC. The whole variable domain, remainder taken from reference TRBV7-9 and TRBJ2-1, is DTGVSQNPRHKITKRGQNVTFRCDPISEHNRLYWYRQTLGQGPEFLTYFQNEAQLEKSRLLSDRFSAERPKGSFSTLEIQRTEQGDSAMYLCASSQGDWGNEQFFGPGTRLTVL.

The rearrangement uses TRBV2 and TRBJ2-5; 9 bases are shared with TRBD2. Germline CDR1 SNHLY, CDR2 FYNNEI. J was trimmed by 4 bases and V by 0 bases; bases with no gene match: 9. This CDR3 has 17 residues. In DNA form, the CDR3 reads TGTGCCAGCAGTGAAGCGCGAGGTGTAGCGGGAGCAGAGACCCAGTACTTC. The encoded protein is CASSEARGVAGAETQYF.

The rearrangement links TRBV7-3 to TRBJ1-1; possible D gene TRBD1, 5 bases. Trimming shortened V by 1 base and J by 4 bases, and 13 bases separated the two germline ends. There are 15 residues in the CDR3. Germline CDR1 is SGHTA and CDR2 is FQGTGA. The CDR3 here is CASSLNPGGTTEAFF. CDR3 nucleotide sequence: TGTGCCAGCAGCTTAAACCCCGGCGGGACCACTGAAGCTTTCTTT.

This clone showed up just a few times. The chain couples TRBV5-6 to TRBJ1-1, with D perhaps matching TRBD1 (5 bases). The CDR3 is 13 amino acids. The V and J ends lost 3 bases and 2 bases respectively, with 8 bases between them. CDR1 and CDR2 from the germline V gene are SGHDT and YYEEEE. The CDR3 reads CASSSDINTEAFF. The CDR3, as DNA: TGTGCCAGCAGCTCGGACATTAACACTGAAGCTTTCTTT. The variable domain in full, completed from reference TRBV5-6 and TRBJ1-1, reads DAGVTQSPTHLIKTRGQQVTLRCSPKSGHDTVSWYQQALGQGPQFIFQYYEEEERQRGNFPDRFSGHQFPNYSSELNVNALLLGDSALYLCASSSDINTEAFFGQGTRLTVV.

This clone has only a few counts. The chain joins TRBV5-4 to TRBJ2-3, with 8 bases matching TRBD2. The germline gives CDR1 SGHNT, CDR2 YYREEE (reference sequence). The CDR3 extends over 15 amino acids. Trimming cost V 4 bases and J 4 bases; bases outside gene matches: 8. The CDR3 protein is CASSPSRGGSDTQYF. DNA of the CDR3: TGTGCCAGCAGCCCTAGTCGGGGGGGCTCAGATACGCAGTATTTT.

V gene TRBV18 combines with J gene TRBJ1-1, with a weak D call TRBD1 (5 bases). The CDR3 is 14 amino acids. Trimming cost V 2 bases and J 3 bases, with 10 bases left between them. Germline V lookup: CDR1 KGHSH, CDR2 LQKENI. In DNA form, the CDR3 reads TGTGCCAGCTCACCATCCGGGGGACACACTGAAGCTTTCTTT. This encodes CASSPSGGHTEAFF. Supplemented by reference TRBV18 and TRBJ1-1, the full variable domain reads NAGVMQNPRHLVRRRGQEARLRCSPMKGHSHVYWYRQLPEEGLKFMVYLQKENIIDESGMPKERFSAEFPKEGPSILRIQQVVRGDSAAYFCASSPSGGHTEAFFGQGTRLTVV.